The 3 T cell receptor beta chains below were found in one sample sequenced in a study of regulatory T cells in long-lasting Graves disease (dated by TCRdb to the early 2020s). Library creation used multiplex PCR. Sequencing was performed on an Illumina HiSeq 4000. iRepertoire HTBI primers and Arm-PCR amplification of CDR3 regions were used to construct TCR beta libraries. Clones were called with MiXCR by TCRdb after fastp trimmed the public reads at Q25, and only in-frame beta chains were retained. Each CDR3 protein gets just one entry, which takes the most common genes and DNA from the rows behind it. The sample table shows 530,000 or so distinct CDR3 sequences, and approximately 13% are seen once. The top ten constitute more than 8.5% of the sample. The sample's time point label, in plain terms: newly diagnosed GD, antithyroid drugs for less than 3 months. For both TCR sequencing and RNA sequencing, RNA was extracted from PBMCs in TRIzol.

Another study also made use of these data, one on T cells in Graves' hyperthyroidism and ophthalmopathy.

The sequencing here drew on peripheral blood mononuclear cells (PBMCs), taken at new diagnosis, from a patient treated with antithyroid drugs. Receptors originate from a man under 40 with Graves disease. Donor details come from another sample of the same person, matched by shared clones.

There are many counts of this clonotype. The chain links TRBV18 to TRBJ1-1; 11 bases fit TRBD1. CDR3 length: 15 residues. Germline values: CDR1 KGHSH, CDR2 LQKENI. J was trimmed by 1 base and V by 3 bases; bases with no gene match: 1. For the CDR3, the DNA is TGTGCCAGCTCACCTGGGACAGGGGGGAACACTGAAGCTTTCTTT. Translation gives CASSPGTGGNTEAFF.

This clonotype came up many times. The chain links TRBV20-1 to TRBJ2-1; no reliable D call. V was trimmed by 6 bases and J by 7 bases, leaving 19 bases between them. Germline loops: CDR1 DFQATT, CDR2 SNEGSKA (reference sequence). This CDR3 contains 14 residues. The CDR3 reads CSATSGQTQNEQFF. The CDR3 region has the DNA TGCAGTGCCACCAGTGGGCAGACACAGAATGAGCAGTTCTTC.

The rearrangement joins TRBV3-1 to TRBJ2-1; a weak D match, TRBD2 (6 bases). The J call could be wrong; TRBJ2-5 is a better fit for the DNA end. CDR1 is LGHDT, CDR2 YNNKEL, per germline (reference sequence). This CDR3 contains 18 residues. Written as DNA, the CDR3 is TGTGCCAGCAGCCAAGCTTCGCGGGAACAGTTGTTGGGAGAGACCCAGTACTTC. This codes for CASSQASREQLLGETQYF.